Each of the 23 T cell receptor beta chains below was sequenced from the same sample in a study of blood T cell repertoires in COVID-19. The repertoire was sequenced with immunoSEQ multiplex PCR; TCRdb's copy has only in-frame clones and lacks some. Seen here are some 210,000 clones, around 83% observed once, and the top ten hold approximately 2.9%. Sequences were obtained from peripheral blood. The receptors were gathered from a man in his fifties or sixties with active or convalescent COVID-19.

The V gene is TRBV30, the J gene TRBJ2-7; D is unresolved. V lost 5 bases to trimming and J lost 1 base, with 12 bases between them. CDR3 length: 13 amino acids. Germline V lookup: CDR1 GTSNPN, CDR2 SVGIG (reference sequence). The DNA of the CDR3 is TGTGCCTGGGGCAGGTTAGAGTCCTACGAGCAGTACTTC. This encodes CAWGRLESYEQYF.

V usage is TRBV7-2 and J usage is TRBJ1-1, with 7 bases that match TRBD1. V gave up 7 bases and J gave up 4 bases; unmatched junction bases: 9. The CDR3 has 14 amino acids. Germline V lookup: CDR1 SGHTA, CDR2 FQGNSA. This chain's CDR3 is CASTVDRAITEAFF. The DNA of the CDR3 is TGTGCCAGCACCGTTGACAGGGCGATCACTGAAGCTTTCTTT.

This chain links TRBV29-1 with TRBJ2-5; D unresolved. In germline, CDR1 is SQVTM, CDR2 ANQGSEA. V shed 2 bases and J shed 3 bases, with 4 bases lying between them. The CDR3 is 11 residues long. CDR3 nucleotides: TGCAGCGTTGAAACTGAAGAGACCCAGTACTTC. Protein: CSVETEETQYF.

The rearrangement links TRBV10-3 to TRBJ2-3; 12 nucleotides agree with TRBD1. After removal of 2 bases from V and 6 bases from J, the junction contained 9 bases not matched to a gene. Germline CDR1 is ENHRY and CDR2 is SYGVKD. The CDR3 consists of 17 residues. The CDR3 is CAISEPGTGGKLDTQYF. The CDR3 DNA is TGTGCCATCAGTGAGCCCGGGACAGGGGGCAAATTGGATACGCAGTATTTT.

The chain uses TRBV7-9 and TRBJ2-3; 10 positions match TRBD1. The CDR3 extends over 16 amino acids. Germline V gene sequence: CDR1 SEHNR, CDR2 FQNEAQ (reference sequence). The V segment lost 3 bases and the J segment 5 bases; nucleotides outside the gene matches: 8. DNA of the CDR3: TGTGCCAGCAGCTTGGAAGACAGGGGGCGAGTAGATACGCAGTATTTT. Its translation: CASSLEDRGRVDTQYF.

CDR3 nucleotides: TGCAGCGTTGAAAGAAGACAGGGGGCGGGCGGGGAGCTGTTTTTT. Translated: CSVERRQGAGGELFF. The chain combines TRBV29-1 with TRBJ2-2, with 10 bases fitting TRBD1. Trimming took 2 bases from V and 7 from J; bases not matched to a gene: 7. Germline assignment: CDR1 SQVTM and CDR2 ANQGSEA. The CDR3 has 15 amino acids.

The chain combines TRBV9 with TRBJ2-3, with 7 bases matching TRBD2. V lost 1 base and J lost 1; bases outside the gene matches: 9. The CDR3 runs to 17 residues. Per the germline V gene, CDR1 is SGDLS and CDR2 is YYNGEE. CDR3 amino acids: CASSVYSGRLGTDTQYF. The CDR3 nucleotides are TGTGCCAGCAGCGTATATAGCGGGCGCTTAGGCACAGATACGCAGTATTTT.

This rearrangement joins TRBV10-2 to TRBJ2-7, with 8 bases aligning to TRBD1. The V segment lost 8 bases and the J segment 3 bases; nucleotides outside the gene matches: 6. Germline lookup yields CDR1 WSHSY and CDR2 SAAADI. This CDR3 spans 13 amino acids. The CDR3 DNA reads as TGCGCCAGCCAGGGACAGGCCGACTACGAGCAGTACTTC. Its translation is CASQGQADYEQYF.

This clone appeared once. The chain uses TRBV20-1 and TRBJ2-1, with TRBD2 matching over 7 bases. Looked up from germline, CDR1 is DFQATT and CDR2 is SNEGSKA (reference sequence). There are 12 residues in the CDR3. J lost 7 bases, V lost 3 bases, and 3 bases had no gene match. The CDR3 spells CSASRRENEQFF. The CDR3 DNA sequence: TGCAGTGCTAGTCGGCGGGAGAATGAGCAGTTCTTC.

J is TRBJ2-2 and V is TRBV19, with D possibly matching TRBD1 (6 bases). The CDR3 contains 14 residues. Germline CDR1 reads LNHDA; CDR2 reads SQIVND (reference sequence). V lost 7 bases to trimming and J lost 3 bases, with 12 bases between them. The CDR3 coding sequence is TGTGCCAGTACCGGGACACAAGACACCGGGGAGCTGTTTTTT. Protein product: CASTGTQDTGELFF.

The J gene is TRBJ1-5, the V gene TRBV5-5; D is perhaps TRBD1 (5 bases). V lost 0 bases to trimming and J lost 1 base, with 11 bases between them. The CDR3 runs to 16 residues. Germline V gene lookup returns CDR1 SGHKS and CDR2 YYEKEE (reference sequence). CDR3: CASSLAVAGSNQPQHF. The CDR3 DNA reads as TGTGCCAGCAGCTTGGCGGTGGCAGGGAGCAATCAGCCCCAGCATTTT.

This clone was recorded once. V usage is TRBV29-1 and J usage is TRBJ1-1; D is ambiguous. Trimming removed 7 bases at V and 1 base at J, with 4 bases between. Per the germline V gene, CDR1 is SQVTM and CDR2 is ANQGSEA. The CDR3 has 10 residues. The chain's CDR3 is CSAQNTEAFF. CDR3 DNA: TGCAGCGCTCAGAACACTGAAGCTTTCTTT.

CDR3 sequence: CASRVRGYNQPQHF. DNA for the CDR3: TGTGCCAGCAGGGTCCGAGGATACAATCAGCCCCAGCATTTT. The V and J genes are TRBV6-5 and TRBJ1-5; D ambiguous. The CDR3 is made up of 14 amino acids. The germline V and J ends were trimmed by 6 bases and 3 bases, with 12 bases remaining between them. CDR1 and CDR2 (germline): MNHEY, SVGAGI.

The rearrangement links TRBV11-3 to TRBJ2-1; 11 positions match TRBD2. Per germline, CDR1 SGHNT and CDR2 YENEEA. CDR3 length: 17 amino acids. After removal of 0 bases from V and 6 bases from J, the junction contained 7 bases not matched to a gene. CDR3 loop: CASSLDGGTSGLNEQFF. The CDR3 nucleotides read TGTGCCAGCAGCTTAGACGGCGGGACTAGCGGACTCAATGAGCAGTTCTTC. The full variable domain, rest sourced from reference TRBV11-3 and TRBJ2-1, is EAGVVQSPRYKIIEKKQPVAFWCNPISGHNTLYWYLQNLGQGPELLIRYENEEAVDDSQLPKDRFSAERLKGVDSTLKIQPAELGDSAVYLCASSLDGGTSGLNEQFFGPGTRLTVL.

This clone was detected many times. V gene TRBV27 combines with J gene TRBJ2-1; 7 bases line up with TRBD1. V trimming: 6 bases; J trimming: 1 base; junction bases outside the gene matches: 3. CDR1 MNHEY and CDR2 SMNVEV come from the germline V gene (reference sequence). The CDR3 covers 14 residues. CDR3 protein: CASSDRDSYNEQFF. DNA for the CDR3: TGTGCCAGCAGCGACAGGGATTCCTACAATGAGCAGTTCTTC.

The genes are TRBV20-1 and TRBJ2-7, with 9 nucleotides matching TRBD1. Trimming took 3 bases from V and 5 from J; bases not matched to a gene: 8. There are 14 residues in the CDR3. CDR1 and CDR2 from the germline V gene are DFQATT and SNEGSKA (reference sequence). The CDR3 sequence is CSASFGTGQNEQYF. DNA for the CDR3: TGCAGTGCTAGTTTCGGGACAGGGCAAAACGAGCAGTACTTC.

This chain connects TRBV29-1 to TRBJ1-4; TRBD1 matches 7 bases. Looked up from germline, CDR1 is SQVTM and CDR2 is ANQGSEA. The CDR3 has 13 residues. The V and J ends lost 5 bases and 5 bases, in that order; junction bases with no gene match: 5. The CDR3 protein is CSVLDRQNEKLFF. The CDR3 nucleotides are TGCAGCGTTTTGGACAGGCAGAATGAAAAACTGTTTTTT.

In this sample, this clone turned up once. This is likely a read error, given that the CDR3 carries no conserved phenylalanine or tryptophan at its end. The J gene is TRBJ1-2, the V gene TRBV7-8, with a tentative D call TRBD1 (6 bases). CDR1 is SGHVS and CDR2 is FQNEAQ in the germline V gene. The ends were cut back, 1 base at V and 7 bases at J, with 16 bases in the middle. The CDR3 length is 15 residues. CDR3: CASSLGSPAQGGYTV. In DNA, the CDR3 is TGTGCCAGCAGCTTAGGGTCTCCTGCACAGGGTGGCTACACCGTC.

The V and J genes are TRBV28 and TRBJ2-7; D is unclear. This CDR3 is built from 16 residues. Germline lookup yields CDR1 MDHEN and CDR2 SYDVKM. V lost 5 bases to trimming and J lost 0 bases, with 17 bases between them. CDR3 sequence reads: CASSPLDTLDSYEQYF. CDR3 sequence (DNA): TGTGCCAGCAGTCCCCTTGACACATTAGACTCCTACGAGCAGTACTTC.

The chain employs TRBV5-1 and TRBJ1-2; D unclear. V dropped 4 bases and J dropped 3 bases, with 16 bases sitting between them. CDR1 SGHRS and CDR2 YFSETQ come from the germline V gene. The CDR3 sequence is 15 residues long. The CDR3 DNA reads as TGCGCCAGCAGCCCAGCCCGGGGAGATGACTATGGCTACACCTTC. Encoded protein: CASSPARGDDYGYTF.

This rearrangement joins TRBV7-8 to TRBJ2-3; 12 bases match TRBD2. The CDR3 loop spans 16 amino acids. The V gene end was trimmed by 5 bases and the J gene end by 4 bases; junction bases not matched to a gene: 7. CDR1 is SGHVS, CDR2 FQNEAQ, per germline. CDR3 loop: CASSPKTSGSPDTQYF. The CDR3, as DNA: TGTGCCAGCAGCCCCAAGACTAGCGGGAGCCCAGATACGCAGTATTTT.

The chain carries TRBV28 and TRBJ1-5; D is uncertain. Trimming pared 2 bases from V and 0 bases from J, leaving 8 bases between. Germline-derived CDR1 and CDR2 are MDHEN and SYDVKM. There are 15 residues in the CDR3. The CDR3 sequence is CASSLGGDSNQPQHF. CDR3 in DNA: TGTGCCAGCAGTTTAGGCGGAGATAGCAATCAGCCCCAGCATTTT.

V gene TRBV5-1 combines with J gene TRBJ2-1; 9 bases fit TRBD2. From germline, CDR1 is SGHRS and CDR2 YFSETQ. V gave up 0 bases and J gave up 8 bases; unmatched junction bases: 9. The CDR3 has 16 amino acids. The CDR3 loop is CASSLAVLAGRDEQFF. Here the CDR3 DNA reads TGCGCCAGCAGCTTGGCCGTCCTAGCGGGAAGGGATGAGCAGTTCTTC. Full variable domain (outside the CDR3, taken from reference TRBV5-1 and TRBJ2-1): KAGVTQTPRYLIKTRGQQVTLSCSPISGHRSVSWYQQTPGQGLQFLFEYFSETQRNKGNFPGRFSGRQFSNSRSEMNVSTLELGDSALYLCASSLAVLAGRDEQFFGPGTRLTVL.